The T cell receptor (beta chain) under discussion was sequenced for a study of cytomegalovirus exposure and HLA in healthy donors. Primers for the PCR totalled 60 Vbeta and 13 Jbeta. Only in-frame clones appear in the TCRdb table, and some are missing; sequencing was by immunoSEQ multiplex PCR. The sample data list 34,000 or so clones. Per germline, CDR1 SGHRS and CDR2 YFSETQ. The V gene end was trimmed by 4 bases and the J gene end by 7 bases; junction bases not matched to a gene: 14. The CDR3 totals 16 residues. The receptor's source is a woman aged 40 to 50 in good health and CMV-seropositive. The sequenced material came from PBMCs. This rearrangement joins TRBV5-1 to TRBJ2-1, with 7 nucleotides matching TRBD2. For the CDR3, the DNA is TGCGCCAGCAGCCTAGAAGCAAGCGGGATTTGGAATGAGCAGTTCTTC. This gives the protein CASSLEASGIWNEQFF.